This record looks at one T cell receptor (beta chain) sequence and its context. Only in-frame clones appear in the TCRdb table, and some are missing; sequencing was by immunoSEQ multiplex PCR. The sample includes about 140,000 clones, about 74% of them seen just once. These data belong to a study of blood T cell repertoires in COVID-19. Study context: Acute and convalescent COVID-19 samples came from the United States, Italy and Spain.

This CDR3 comprises 15 residues. Looked up from germline, CDR1 is MNHEY and CDR2 is SMNVEV (reference sequence). Trimming took off 7 bases at V and 3 bases at J, with 19 bases between the two ends. The chain links TRBV27 to TRBJ2-7; the D gene is possibly TRBD2 (7 bases). This sequence originates from a man aged 45 to 65 with acute or convalescent COVID-19. The sequencing input was peripheral blood. The CDR3 DNA is TGTGCCAGCACCCCCCTGGGGGCGGGGGTCTACGAGCAGTACTTC. Amino acid sequence: CASTPLGAGVYEQYF.